These 20 T cell receptor beta chains came from one sample sequenced in a study of blood T cell repertoires in COVID-19. Assay used: immunoSEQ multiplex PCR; TCRdb lists only in-frame clones, some missing. Seen here are approximately 90,000 clones, approximately 81% observed once, and the top ten hold approximately 4.5%. The sequencing sample was made of peripheral blood. The receptors were sampled from a man aged 55 to 69 with acute or convalescent COVID-19.

The V gene is TRBV11-3, the J gene TRBJ1-1, with D unresolved. The V end lost 0 bases, the J end lost 1 base, and 6 bases lay between the germline ends. The CDR3 length is 14 residues. Germline lookup yields CDR1 SGHNT and CDR2 YENEEA. CDR3 coding DNA: TGTGCCAGCAGCTTAGATCGAGGGAACACTGAAGCTTTCTTT. It yields the protein CASSLDRGNTEAFF. Supplemented by reference TRBV11-3 and TRBJ1-1, the full variable domain reads EAGVVQSPRYKIIEKKQPVAFWCNPISGHNTLYWYLQNLGQGPELLIRYENEEAVDDSQLPKDRFSAERLKGVDSTLKIQPAELGDSAVYLCASSLDRGNTEAFFGQGTRLTVV.

The chain employs TRBV3-1 (or the pseudogene TRBV3-2) and TRBJ1-1; weak D call: TRBD1 (5 bases). The CDR3 extends over 14 amino acids. CDR1 is LGHDT and CDR2 is YNNKEL in the germline V gene (reference sequence). Between the trimmed V and J ends, which lost 1 base and 5 bases, there was a span of 11 bases. The CDR3 reads CASSQGWGGTEAFF. The DNA for the CDR3 is TGTGCCAGCAGCCAAGGATGGGGGGGGACTGAAGCTTTCTTT.

The chain recombines TRBV2 with TRBJ1-3; a weak D match, TRBD1 (5 bases). The CDR3 is made up of 14 amino acids. Trimming shortened V by 6 bases and J by 1 base, and 10 bases separated the two germline ends. CDR1 SNHLY and CDR2 FYNNEI come from the germline V gene. The CDR3 region is CASREGQSGNTIYF. As DNA, the CDR3 is TGTGCCAGCAGGGAGGGGCAGTCTGGAAACACCATATATTTT.

The chain carries TRBV5-6 and TRBJ2-7; D is perhaps TRBD2 (6 bases). V was shortened by 1 base and J by 6 bases, with 17 bases between the two germline ends. Germline V gene lookup returns CDR1 SGHDT and CDR2 YYEEEE. The CDR3 spans 15 residues. In DNA, the CDR3 is TGTGCCAGCAGCTTGTCCGGAACGGGGGTATCCGAGCAGTACTTC. It encodes CASSLSGTGVSEQYF.

The chain uses TRBV6-1 and TRBJ2-2; 8 positions agree with TRBD2. V was clipped by 2 bases and J by 0 bases; unmatched bases: 5. The germline V gene encodes CDR1 MNHNS and CDR2 SASEGT. The CDR3 consists of 17 residues. CDR3 in DNA: TGTGCCAGCAGTGAATCTAGCGGGCGACCGAACACCGGGGAGCTGTTTTTT. Its translation: CASSESSGRPNTGELFF.

The chain employs TRBV12-3 or TRBV12-4 and TRBJ2-1; no reliable D call. Trimming left V 2 bases short and J 8 bases short, with 4 bases between. This CDR3 spans 11 amino acids. The CDR3: CASSLSDEQFF. For the CDR3, the DNA is TGTGCCAGCAGTTTATCCGATGAGCAGTTCTTC.

There are a few counts of this clone. The V and J genes are TRBV9 and TRBJ2-3; no clear D gene. V was pared by 4 bases and J by 5 bases, with 14 bases between. Germline V gene data show CDR1 as SGDLS and CDR2 as YYNGEE. The CDR3 extends over 14 amino acids. Here the CDR3 DNA reads TGTGCCAGCAGCCCGCGGCCGGGTGGAGATACGCAGTATTTT. This codes for CASSPRPGGDTQYF.

The genes are TRBV15 and TRBJ2-1, with 8 bases identical to TRBD1. J gave up 0 bases and V 4 bases, and 5 bases lay outside the gene matches. Germline values: CDR1 LNHNV, CDR2 YYDKDF (reference sequence). The CDR3 length is 16 residues. The CDR3 reads CATSINRGSSYNEQFF. CDR3 in DNA: TGTGCCACCAGCATAAACAGGGGGAGCTCCTACAATGAGCAGTTCTTC.

The rearrangement joins TRBV19 to TRBJ2-1; tentative D call: TRBD2 (6 bases). The CDR3 spans 13 residues. Germline lookup yields CDR1 LNHDA and CDR2 SQIVND (reference sequence). Trimming took off 5 bases at V and 10 bases at J, with 15 bases between the two ends. The DNA of the CDR3 is TGTGCCAGTAGTCCCGGGACTCCCGAAGAGCAGTTCTTC. Its protein is CASSPGTPEEQFF.

The chain has TRBV10-3 and TRBJ2-1, with 9 bases fitting TRBD2. With V trimmed by 5 bases and J by 0 bases, 5 bases remained unmatched. This CDR3 contains 16 residues. The germline CDR1 and CDR2 sequences are ENHRY and SYGVKD. The DNA of the CDR3 is TGTGCCATCAGTACTTCGACTAGCGGCTCCTACAATGAGCAGTTCTTC. Its protein product is CAISTSTSGSYNEQFF.

This CDR3 reads CASSPSGSRGGGELFF. CDR3 sequence (DNA): TGTGCCAGCAGCCCGTCGGGTTCGCGGGGAGGCGGGGAGCTGTTTTTT. The chain uses TRBV7-2 and TRBJ2-2, with D possibly matching TRBD2 (6 bases). The CDR3 has 16 amino acids. V gave up 5 bases and J gave up 7 bases, with 20 bases separating them. CDR1 and CDR2 (germline): SGHTA, FQGNSA.

This clone appeared a single time. The CDR3 DNA follows: TGTGCCAGCAGTGTTCTCCGGGGGGAGAATACTGAAGCTTTCTTT. Amino acid sequence: CASSVLRGENTEAFF. The chain has TRBV5-6 and TRBJ1-1; the D gene is possibly TRBD1 (5 bases). The ends were cut back, 5 bases at V and 5 bases at J, with 19 bases in the middle. The CDR3 spans 15 residues. CDR1 is SGHDT, CDR2 YYEEEE, per germline. Complete variable domain (other parts from reference TRBV5-6 and TRBJ1-1): DAGVTQSPTHLIKTRGQQVTLRCSPKSGHDTVSWYQQALGQGPQFIFQYYEEEERQRGNFPDRFSGHQFPNYSSELNVNALLLGDSALYLCASSVLRGENTEAFFGQGTRLTVV.

J is TRBJ2-7 and V is TRBV9; 10 bases line up with TRBD1. The V segment lost 4 bases and the J segment 3 bases; nucleotides outside the gene matches: 1. This CDR3 comprises 13 residues. The V gene's germline CDR1 is SGDLS and CDR2 YYNGEE. CDR3 amino acids: CASSRTGGYEQYF. The CDR3 region has the DNA TGTGCCAGCAGCCGGACAGGGGGCTACGAGCAGTACTTC. Looking up the rest from reference TRBV9 and TRBJ2-7 gives the full variable domain: DSGVTQTPKHLITATGQRVTLRCSPRSGDLSVYWYQQSLDQGLQFLIQYYNGEERAKGNILERFSAQQFPDLHSELNLSSLELGDSALYFCASSRTGGYEQYFGPGTRLTVT.

This rearrangement joins TRBV3-1 (or the pseudogene TRBV3-2) to TRBJ1-3, with D maybe TRBD1 (5 bases). The CDR3 covers 16 residues. Deletions cut 5 bases from V and 0 bases from J, with 14 bases between. Germline CDR1 reads LGHDT; CDR2 reads YNNKEL (reference sequence). CDR3 in DNA: TGTGCCAGCAGCAATGACAGATTTCGCTCTGGAAACACCATATATTTT. As protein: CASSNDRFRSGNTIYF.

This sequence joins TRBV5-1 and TRBJ2-4; TRBD2 is a possible D gene (6 bases). Germline V gives CDR1 SGHRS, CDR2 YFSETQ. This CDR3 contains 14 residues. V lost 1 base to trimming and J lost 6 bases, with 11 bases between them. CDR3 sequence (DNA): TGCGCCAGCAGCTTGCGTCCGGGGGTAAACATTCAGTACTTC. Translating gives CASSLRPGVNIQYF.

CDR3 sequence: CASSVGQGLTIPEAFF. CDR3 in DNA: TGTGCCAGCAGCGTGGGACAGGGCCTGACGATACCGGAAGCTTTCTTT. V usage is TRBV9 and J usage is TRBJ1-1; 9 bases are a match to TRBD1. The trim removed 2 bases at V and 8 bases at J, leaving 13 bases unmatched. CDR3 length equals 16 residues. The germline CDR1 and CDR2 sequences are SGDLS and YYNGEE. The complete variable domain, with remaining parts taken from reference TRBV9 and TRBJ1-1, reads DSGVTQTPKHLITATGQRVTLRCSPRSGDLSVYWYQQSLDQGLQFLIQYYNGEERAKGNILERFSAQQFPDLHSELNLSSLELGDSALYFCASSVGQGLTIPEAFFGQGTRLTVV.

The chain links TRBV19 to TRBJ1-1; D is unclear. CDR1 and CDR2 (germline): LNHDA, SQIVND (reference sequence). This CDR3 has 12 residues. The V end lost 4 bases, the J end lost 1 base, and 4 bases lay between the germline ends. The CDR3 nucleotides read TGTGCCAGTAGTAGGAGGAACACTGAAGCTTTCTTT. It encodes CASSRRNTEAFF.

J is TRBJ2-2 and V is TRBV4-1, with 8 bases aligning to TRBD2. CDR1 is MGHRA, CDR2 YSYEKL, per germline. V trimming: 1 base; J trimming: 1 base; junction bases outside the gene matches: 2. This CDR3 has 16 residues. The CDR3 nucleotides are TGCGCCAGCAGCCAAGTACTAGCGGTGAACACCGGGGAGCTGTTTTTT. Amino acids: CASSQVLAVNTGELFF.

The V gene is TRBV5-4, the J gene TRBJ2-2; 8 bases are a match to TRBD1. Germline assignment: CDR1 SGHNT and CDR2 YYREEE (reference sequence). The length of the CDR3 is 16 residues. Trimming at V came to 4 bases and at J to 1 base, leaving 6 bases not matched to a gene. The CDR3 nucleotides are TGTGCCAGCAGCCGGGACAGGTCTCAGAACACCGGGGAGCTGTTTTTT. It encodes CASSRDRSQNTGELFF.

V and J are TRBV5-6 and TRBJ2-1, with TRBD2 matching 8 bases. The germline CDR1 and CDR2 sequences are SGHDT and YYEEEE. J was trimmed by 2 bases and V by 2 bases; bases with no gene match: 12. The CDR3 is 18 residues long. The CDR3 DNA reads TGTGCCAGCAGCTTCGGACTAGCCGCAAAGAGCACCTACAATGAGCAGTTCTTC. It specifies CASSFGLAAKSTYNEQFF.